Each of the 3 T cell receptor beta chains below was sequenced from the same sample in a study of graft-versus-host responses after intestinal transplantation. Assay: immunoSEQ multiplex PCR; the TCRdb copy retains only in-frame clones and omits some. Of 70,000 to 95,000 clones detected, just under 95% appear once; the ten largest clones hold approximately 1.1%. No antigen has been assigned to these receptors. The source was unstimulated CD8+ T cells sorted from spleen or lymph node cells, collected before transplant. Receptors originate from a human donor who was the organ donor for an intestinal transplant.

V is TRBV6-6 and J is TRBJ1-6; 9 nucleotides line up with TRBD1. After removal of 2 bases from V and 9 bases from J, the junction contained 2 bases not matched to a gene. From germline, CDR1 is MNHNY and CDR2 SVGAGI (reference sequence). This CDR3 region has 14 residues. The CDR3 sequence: CASSYEDRGSPLHF. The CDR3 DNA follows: TGTGCCAGCAGTTACGAGGACAGGGGTTCACCCCTCCACTTT.

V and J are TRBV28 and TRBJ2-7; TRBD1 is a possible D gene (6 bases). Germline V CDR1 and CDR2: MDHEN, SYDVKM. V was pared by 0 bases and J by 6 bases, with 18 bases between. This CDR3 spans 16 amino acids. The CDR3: CASSLCENRVVSEQYF. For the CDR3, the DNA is TGTGCCAGCAGTTTATGTGAGAACAGGGTAGTCTCCGAGCAGTACTTC.

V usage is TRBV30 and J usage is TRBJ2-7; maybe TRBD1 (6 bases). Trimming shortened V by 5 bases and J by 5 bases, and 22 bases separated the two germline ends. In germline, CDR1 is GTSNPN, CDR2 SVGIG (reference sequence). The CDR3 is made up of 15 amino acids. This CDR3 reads CAWGGRDPWAHEQYF. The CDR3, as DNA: TGTGCCTGGGGGGGCCGGGACCCCTGGGCCCACGAGCAGTACTTC.